These T cell receptor beta chains were read from a single sample in a study of shared T cell receptors in the human thymus. Profiling relied on immunoSEQ multiplex PCR, and the TCRdb table lists in-frame clones only, not all of them. The table has some 640,000 clones, 80% to 90% seen once; the top ten hold roughly 0.0086%. The data also belong to a second study, concerning human thymus T cells.

Sequences were obtained from thymocytes. The receptors stem from a boy under two years old with a congenital heart defect. Each CDR3 is given with its conserved first and last residue. Each record gives: V gene, D gene, clone size, J gene, CDR3 DNA, CDR3 protein. D genes are given only for firm matches. Clone size, where shown, is once, few, many, or a class for clones that have expanded.

>TRBV10-3|TRBD1|-|TRBJ1-3
TGTGCCATCAACGTCAGGGGGAGCTCTGGAAACACCATATATTTT
CAINVRGSSGNTIYF
>TRBV7-9|TRBD2|-|TRBJ2-1
TGTGCCAGCAGCTTAGGACCAGCGGGAGCGGGCGATGAGCAGTTCTTC
CASSLGPAGAGDEQFF
>TRBV19|-|-|TRBJ1-1
TGTGCCAGTAGGGTTGGACAGACCCGAATTGGTGAAGCTTTCTTT
CASRVGQTRIGEAFF
>TRBV29-1|-|-|TRBJ2-7
TGCAGCGTCGAGGGCGGTCCGACCGGGATCTACGAGCAGTACTTC
CSVEGGPTGIYEQYF
>TRBV5-6|-|-|TRBJ1-1
TGTGCCAGCAGCTTGTGGGGAGGGAACACTGAAGCTTTCTTT
CASSLWGGNTEAFF
>TRBV4-3|TRBD2|-|TRBJ2-5
TGCGCCAGCAGCCAAGATTGTCCAGCGGGGGGGCGGGAGACCCAGTACTTC
CASSQDCPAGGRETQYF
>TRBV27|TRBD1|-|TRBJ1-2
TGTGCCAGCAGTCTCTCCGGGACAGTAAACTATGGCTACACCTTC
CASSLSGTVNYGYTF
>TRBV19|TRBD2|-|TRBJ2-1
TGTGCCAGTAGTCCTAACGAGCGGGAGGACTACAATGAGCAGTTCTTC
CASSPNEREDYNEQFF
>TRBV10-3|TRBD2|-|TRBJ2-7
TGTGCCATCAGTGAGTCCCCGACTAGCGGGGGTTTCTACGAGCAGTACTTC
CAISESPTSGGFYEQYF
>TRBV7-2|TRBD1|-|TRBJ1-1
TGTGCCAGCAGCTTAGGTGTCCGGGACAGGGAGGGAAGCACTGAAGCTTTCTTT
CASSLGVRDREGSTEAFF
>TRBV5-1|TRBD1|-|TRBJ1-2
TGCGCCAGCAGCCAAGGACAGGATGGAGGTGGCTACACCTTC
CASSQGQDGGGYTF
>TRBV4-1|-|-|TRBJ1-4
TGCGCCAGCAGCGCTGACACCGCCGCGCTGTTTAGAGAAAAACTGTTTTTT
CASSADTAALFREKLFF
>TRBV5-6|-|-|TRBJ1-5
TGTGCCAGCAGCTTGTGGGCCTCTTATAGCAATCAGCCCCAGCATTTT
CASSLWASYSNQPQHF
>TRBV30|TRBD1|once|TRBJ2-3
TGTGCCTGGAGTGTACGACAGGGGAGAGATACGCAGTATTTT
CAWSVRQGRDTQYF
>TRBV29-1|-|-|TRBJ2-5
TGCAGCGTTGGGGCAGGCCAAGAGACCCAGTACTTC
CSVGAGQETQYF
>TRBV6-5|TRBD1|-|TRBJ1-1
TGTGCCAGCTTAAGACAGGGGAAAATGAACACTGAAGCTTTCTTT
CASLRQGKMNTEAFF
>TRBV13|-|-|TRBJ1-2
TGTGCCAGCAGTCCTCCCAACAGGGTAGACTATGGCTACACCTTC
CASSPPNRVDYGYTF
>TRBV7-6|TRBD1|-|TRBJ1-4
TGTGCCAGCCACATTCGGACAGGGCGGGCGTCGGCGGAAAAACTGTTTTTT
CASHIRTGRASAEKLFF
>TRBV7-9|TRBD1|-|TRBJ1-2
TGTGCCAGCAGCCATCAGGACAGGGCTAACTATGGCTACACCTTC
CASSHQDRANYGYTF
>TRBV14|TRBD1|-|TRBJ1-6
TGTGCCAGCAGCCAAGATGAGTCGGGACAGGGGATATCACCCCTCCACTTT
CASSQDESGQGISPLHF
>TRBV19|-|-|TRBJ1-1
TGTGCCAGTAGTATAGCCCCGACTGCAAACACTGAAGCTTTCTTT
CASSIAPTANTEAFF
>TRBV4-3|-|once|TRBJ2-7
TGCGCCAGCAGCCAAGTTTCCATTTCGCTGGACGGGAGCTCCTACGAGCAGTACTTC
CASSQVSISLDGSSYEQYF
>TRBV10-3|-|once|TRBJ2-7
TGTGCCATCCGAGAAGAAGGTGGGACACTTAATTACGAGCAGTACTTC
CAIREEGGTLNYEQYF
>TRBV6-4|TRBD2|-|TRBJ2-1
TGTGCCAGCAGTGACCGGAATACTAGCGGGGCCTACAATGAGCAGTTCTTC
CASSDRNTSGAYNEQFF
>TRBV20-1|-|once|TRBJ2-7
TGCAGTGCTAGTCGTTTGACTGGGTTCGGTTTC
CSASRLTGFGF
>TRBV27|-|-|TRBJ1-6
TGTGCCAGCAGTTTATCGAAGAGCTCCTATAATTCCCCCCTCCACTTT
CASSLSKSSYNSPLHF
>TRBV11-2|TRBD1|-|TRBJ2-7
TGTGCCAGCAGCGCGAGACAGGGGTACCTGTACGAGCAGTACTTC
CASSARQGYLYEQYF
>TRBV19|TRBD1|-|TRBJ1-4
TGTGCCAGTAGACGACAGGGATGGACTAATGAAAAACTGTTTTTT
CASRRQGWTNEKLFF
>TRBV7-8|-|-|TRBJ2-5
TGTGCCAGCAGCTTAGTAGCAACACAAGAGACCCAGTACTTC
CASSLVATQETQYF
>TRBV15|TRBD1|-|TRBJ1-5
TGTGCCACCAAAAACAGGGGGCGAAGCAATCAGCCCCAGCATTTT
CATKNRGRSNQPQHF
>TRBV5-5|-|-|TRBJ1-2
TGTGCCAGCAGCTTGAGCAGGGTCTATGGCTACACCTTC
CASSLSRVYGYTF
>TRBV6-4|TRBD1|-|TRBJ1-2
TGTGCCAGCAGTGACTACCCAAACCGGGACAGGGGAGGCAGCTATGGCTACACCTTC
CASSDYPNRDRGGSYGYTF
>TRBV6-4|TRBD2|-|TRBJ2-1
TGTGCCAGCAGTCATCCGGGACTAGCGGGCCCATATTCCTACAATGAGCAGTTCTTC
CASSHPGLAGPYSYNEQFF
>TRBV2|TRBD1|-|TRBJ1-5
TGTGCCAGCAGTCCTAGGGACAGGGGCAATGGCAATCAGCCCCAGCATTTT
CASSPRDRGNGNQPQHF
>TRBV2|TRBD1|-|TRBJ2-7
TGTGCCAGCAGTGGGGACAGGGGGGAGTGGGAGCAGTACTTC
CASSGDRGEWEQYF
>TRBV14|-|-|TRBJ1-1
TGTGCCAGCAGCCAAGTACGGGGGGGAAACCTAAACACTGAAGCTTTCTTT
CASSQVRGGNLNTEAFF
>TRBV28|TRBD2|-|TRBJ2-7
TGTGCCAGCAGTTTTGGGGAAAATAGCGGGAGCTTGGGCGAGCAGTACTTC
CASSFGENSGSLGEQYF
>TRBV10-1|TRBD2|-|TRBJ2-3
TGCGCCAGCAGTGACCTTGATAGCGGGAGCACAGATACGCAGTATTTT
CASSDLDSGSTDTQYF
>TRBV10-3|-|-|TRBJ1-2
TGTGCCATCAGCCGAACCGCGACAGCACCATTAAAGTATGGCTACACCTTC
CAISRTATAPLKYGYTF
>TRBV4-2|TRBD1|-|TRBJ1-1
TGTGCCAGCAGCCAAGGGACAGGGATGAACACTGAAGCTTTCTTT
CASSQGTGMNTEAFF
>TRBV10-2|-|-|TRBJ2-3
TGCGCCAGCAGTGAGTGGAGCGGTAACTCCACAGATACGCAGTATTTT
CASSEWSGNSTDTQYF
>TRBV18|-|-|TRBJ2-5
TGTGCCAGCTCACCACCGACCGGGGATCGGCGCGAAGAGACCCAGTACTTC
CASSPPTGDRREETQYF
>TRBV19|TRBD1|-|TRBJ1-4
TGTGCCAGTACCTCAACCTCGGACAGGGCAGGAGGAACTAATGAAAAACTGTTTTTT
CASTSTSDRAGGTNEKLFF
>TRBV15|-|-|TRBJ2-5
TGTGCCACCAGCAACAAAGAGACCCAGTACTTC
CATSNKETQYF
>TRBV4-1|-|-|TRBJ2-1
TGCGCCAGCAGCCAAGAAGTTGAATCCCCTAGGTACAATGAGCAGTTCTTC
CASSQEVESPRYNEQFF
>TRBV28|TRBD2|-|TRBJ2-7
TGTGCCAGCAGTTTACGGCGGGGGACCTACGAGCAGTACTTC
CASSLRRGTYEQYF
>TRBV9|TRBD1|-|TRBJ2-6
TGTGCCAGCAGCTTTAGGACAGGGCCCTCTGGGGCCAACGTCCTGACTTTC
CASSFRTGPSGANVLTF
>TRBV11-1|TRBD1|-|TRBJ1-5
TGTGCCAGCAGCTTCACAGGGGGCGACGATCAGCCCCAGCATTTT
CASSFTGGDDQPQHF
>TRBV5-1|TRBD1|once|TRBJ2-7
TGCGCCAGCAGCTCCGGCGGACAGGACTCCTACGAGCAGTACTTC
CASSSGGQDSYEQYF
>TRBV7-4|-|-|TRBJ1-1
TGTGCCAGCAGCCCCCCCGGACAGCCGGACACTGAAGCTTTCTTT
CASSPPGQPDTEAFF
>TRBV9|-|once|TRBJ2-7
TGTGCCAGCAGCGTAGGGAGAATGCCATACGAGCAGTACTTC
CASSVGRMPYEQYF
>TRBV28|TRBD2|-|TRBJ2-7
TGTGCCAGCAGTCCCCTAACAATAGCGGGAGTCTACGAGCAGTACTTC
CASSPLTIAGVYEQYF
>TRBV30|-|-|TRBJ1-5
TGTGCCTGGAGTGTCGGGGAGTTCAATCAGCCCCAGCATTTT
CAWSVGEFNQPQHF
>TRBV10-3|-|-|TRBJ1-1
TGTGCCACTGATAGAGATGGTGTCACTGAAGCTTTCTTT
CATDRDGVTEAFF
>TRBV27|-|-|TRBJ1-1
TGTGCCAGCAGCTTACAAATGAACACTGAAGCTTTCTTT
CASSLQMNTEAFF
>TRBV28|TRBD1|-|TRBJ1-1
TGTGCCGTAGACAGGGGGCCGATCACTGAAGCTTTCTTT
CAVDRGPITEAFF
>TRBV6-1|TRBD2|-|TRBJ2-4
TGTGCCAGCAGTGAAGATGGTAGACTAGCGATTTCCAAAAACATTCAGTACTTC
CASSEDGRLAISKNIQYF